Following are 2 T cell receptor beta chains from one sample sequenced in a study of T cells in Graves' hyperthyroidism and ophthalmopathy. Amplification yielded TCR beta CDR3 regions, with RNA transcripts as the source. The HTBI primer set was used in a first-round RT-PCR of the TCR CDR3. MiXCR, applied by TCRdb to the multiplex PCR reads, yields one record per CDR3 protein. The table shows roughly 380,000 distinct CDR3 sequences, with about an eighth occurring only once. Sequenced material: blood. The receptors stem from a woman between 18 and 30 years old with Graves' hyperthyroidism.

This clonotype was recorded many times. The rearrangement links TRBV28 to TRBJ2-4; 10 nucleotides align to TRBD1. V was pared by 5 bases and J by 9 bases, with 4 bases of the junction left unmatched. The CDR3 has 13 amino acids. Looked up from germline, CDR1 is MDHEN and CDR2 is SYDVKM. CDR3 in DNA: TGTGCCAGCAGTCGACAGGGGGCCATCATTCAGTACTTC. This codes for CASSRQGAIIQYF.

In this sample, this clonotype turned up many times. The chain joins TRBV12-3 or TRBV12-4 to TRBJ1-2, with TRBD1 matching over 8 bases. The CDR3 is made up of 18 amino acids. With 0 bases clipped from V and 1 base from J, the junction kept 10 bases outside the gene matches. The CDR3 loop reads CASSLALGGTGYNYGYTF. The CDR3, as DNA: TGTGCCAGCAGTTTAGCGCTTGGAGGGACAGGATATAACTATGGCTACACCTTC.